The next 18 T cell receptor beta chains were all read from a single sample in a study of a mutant IDH1 vaccine in newly diagnosed glioma. Their antigens remain unidentified. Time point denoted: week 47, end of study. A 20-mer mutant IDH1 peptide at 300 ug was injected subcutaneously with topical imiquimod. The table came from immunoSEQ multiplex PCR; TCRdb's copy has only in-frame clones and leaves some out. The table records some 50,000 clones, approximately 84% of them present only once. Sample: PBMCs, taken from a glioma patient whose treatment included an IDH1 peptide vaccine. All receptors come from a woman between 25 and 40 years old with glioma. Some clones in this sample may be carry-over from other donors' samples.

The genes are TRBV19 and TRBJ2-2, with 10 positions matching TRBD1. From germline, CDR1 is LNHDA and CDR2 SQIVND (reference sequence). The length of the CDR3 is 14 residues. J was trimmed by 8 bases and V by 4 bases; bases with no gene match: 4. The CDR3 DNA follows: TGTGCCAGTAGTAACGACAGGGGGCGGGGGGAGCTGTTTTTT. It is translated as CASSNDRGRGELFF. Combining the CDR3 with reference TRBV19 and TRBJ2-2 gives the whole variable domain DGGITQSPKYLFRKEGQNVTLSCEQNLNHDAMYWYRQDPGQGLRLIYYSQIVNDFQKGDIAEGYSVSREKKESFPLTVTSAQKNPTAFYLCASSNDRGRGELFFGEGSRLTVL.

J is TRBJ2-3 and V is TRBV6-5; D assignment may be TRBD1 or TRBD2 (5 bases each). V lost 0 bases and J lost 6, with 13 bases in between. Germline CDR1 and CDR2: MNHEY and SVGAGI. There are 15 residues in the CDR3. CDR3 protein: CASSYSSWGGDTQYF. The CDR3 bases are TGTGCCAGCAGTTACTCGAGCTGGGGCGGGGATACGCAGTATTTT.

This clone has only one observation. Written as DNA, the CDR3 is TGTGCCAGCAGTGAATATAGGCTAGCGGTGAACACCGGGGAGCTGTTTTTT. Residues: CASSEYRLAVNTGELFF. V is TRBV25-1 and J is TRBJ2-2, with TRBD2 identical over 7 bases. The germline V gene has CDR1 MGHDK and CDR2 SYGVNS. The CDR3 runs 17 residues. Trimming cost V 0 bases and J 1 base; bases outside gene matches: 5.

This clone has a handful of counts. The chain links TRBV9 to TRBJ1-1, with D perhaps TRBD1 (6 bases). The CDR3 is 15 amino acids. Trimming removed 4 bases from V and 6 bases from J, with 19 bases in between. Germline V gene lookup returns CDR1 SGDLS and CDR2 YYNGEE. CDR3: CASSRMGQTDAEAFF. CDR3 nucleotide sequence: TGTGCCAGCAGCCGGATGGGACAAACGGACGCTGAAGCTTTCTTT.

The V call is TRBV5-8, the J call TRBJ1-3; possible D gene TRBD1, 6 bases. V lost 0 bases, J lost 4 bases, and 14 bases lay in between. Germline values: CDR1 SGHTS, CDR2 YDEGEE. The length of the CDR3 is 16 residues. The CDR3 here is CASSLATSGAGNTIYF. CDR3 DNA: TGTGCCAGCAGCTTGGCCACGTCGGGGGCGGGAAACACCATATATTTT.

V and J are TRBV14 and TRBJ1-1; D remains unclear. This CDR3 spans 17 amino acids. V was clipped by 3 bases and J by 4 bases, with 21 bases between them. CDR1 and CDR2 (germline): SGHDN, FVKESK. CDR3 nucleotides: TGTGCCAGCAGCCAGTGGAGCCCGGCAAGGAGGGCCACTGAAGCTTTCTTT. It yields the protein CASSQWSPARRATEAFF.

In DNA, the CDR3 is TGCAGTGCCACGGAGAGGACTGAAGCTTTCTTT. Residues: CSATERTEAFF. The chain has TRBV20-1 and TRBJ1-1; D not certain. Germline V gene sequence: CDR1 DFQATT, CDR2 SNEGSKA (reference sequence). The CDR3 contains 11 residues. The ends were cut back, 6 bases at V and 5 bases at J, with 10 bases in the middle.

V is TRBV30 and J is TRBJ1-2; D may be TRBD1 (6 bases). Germline V gives CDR1 GTSNPN, CDR2 SVGIG (reference sequence). The CDR3 is 14 residues long. V was pared by 0 bases and J by 5 bases, with 13 bases between. The CDR3, as DNA: TGTGCCTGGAGTGTGGGGGGGGCAGGTTATGGCTACACCTTC. Translation gives CAWSVGGAGYGYTF.

The chain employs TRBV28 and TRBJ2-1; D perhaps matches TRBD1 (6 bases). With 2 bases removed from V and 7 bases from J, the gap between germline ends came to 15 bases. The CDR3 runs 15 residues. CDR1 and CDR2 from the germline V gene are MDHEN and SYDVKM. DNA for the CDR3: TGTGCCAGCAGTTTAGCAGGGGAAGGAAGTAATGAGCAGTTCTTC. Encoded protein: CASSLAGEGSNEQFF.

In its sample, this clone was seen once. The chain links TRBV28 to TRBJ2-7, with D perhaps assigned TRBD1 or TRBD2 (6 bases each). Trimming took off 6 bases at V and 2 bases at J, with 14 bases between the two ends. Germline loops: CDR1 MDHEN, CDR2 SYDVKM. The CDR3 length is 14 residues. This chain's CDR3 is CASSFGGNTYEQYF. The CDR3 DNA follows: TGTGCCAGCAGCTTCGGGGGCAATACCTACGAGCAGTACTTC.

The chain combines TRBV6-1 with TRBJ2-7, with D maybe TRBD2 (5 bases). V was clipped by 2 bases and J by 0 bases, with 14 bases between them. The CDR3 runs to 16 residues. Per germline, CDR1 MNHNS and CDR2 SASEGT. The CDR3, as DNA: TGTGCCAGCAGTGAACAGGCGTACAGCGGCTCCTACGAGCAGTACTTC. It translates to CASSEQAYSGSYEQYF.

V and J are TRBV27 and TRBJ1-2; D is undetermined. Germline V lookup: CDR1 MNHEY, CDR2 SMNVEV (reference sequence). The V end lost 0 bases, the J end lost 8 bases, and 13 bases lay between the germline ends. The CDR3 runs 14 residues. Here the CDR3 DNA reads TGTGCCAGCAGTTTATCGACGCGGACGAGAGGCTACACCTTC. The encoded protein is CASSLSTRTRGYTF.

V and J are TRBV7-2 and TRBJ1-2, with 9 bases that match TRBD1. The CDR3 spans 15 residues. The V gene's germline CDR1 is SGHTA and CDR2 FQGNSA. J lost 7 bases, V lost 3 bases, and 9 bases had no gene match. The CDR3 nucleotides read TGTGCCAGCAGCTTTCAGGACAGGGGATTGGGTGGCTACACCTTC. Translated: CASSFQDRGLGGYTF.

This rearrangement joins TRBV30 to TRBJ2-1, with D perhaps TRBD2 (7 bases). The CDR3 totals 15 residues. The V gene lost 0 bases and the J gene lost 6 bases, with 15 bases spanning the gap. Germline V gives CDR1 GTSNPN, CDR2 SVGIG (reference sequence). The CDR3 reads CAWSVTAGAPNEQFF. As DNA, the CDR3 is TGTGCCTGGAGTGTAACGGCGGGGGCTCCCAATGAGCAGTTCTTC. Looking up the rest from reference TRBV30 and TRBJ2-1 gives the full variable domain: SQTIHQWPATLVQPVGSPLSLECTVEGTSNPNLYWYRQAAGRGLQLLFYSVGIGQISSEVPQNLSASRPQDRQFILSSKKLLLSDSGFYLCAWSVTAGAPNEQFFGPGTRLTVL.

The chain couples TRBV29-1 to TRBJ2-3, with D perhaps TRBD1 (6 bases). CDR1 and CDR2 (germline): SQVTM, ANQGSEA. CDR3 size: 13 residues. The germline V and J ends were trimmed by 3 bases and 3 bases, with 10 bases remaining between them. CDR3 in DNA: TGCAGCGTTGACAGGGGAAGGACAGATACGCAGTATTTT. This encodes CSVDRGRTDTQYF.

The V gene is TRBV29-1, the J gene TRBJ2-7, with 7 bases aligning to TRBD1. The germline V gene encodes CDR1 SQVTM and CDR2 ANQGSEA. V lost 3 bases to trimming and J lost 1 base; unmatched junction nucleotides: 6. The CDR3 is 14 residues long. The CDR3 nucleotides read TGCAGCGTTGAGGGGCAGGGGGTATCCTACGAGCAGTACTTC. Translated, it gives CSVEGQGVSYEQYF.

The chain has TRBV7-8 and TRBJ2-7; D is undetermined. The CDR3 has 13 residues. The V and J ends lost 3 bases and 3 bases respectively, with 9 bases between them. Germline V gene sequence: CDR1 SGHVS, CDR2 FQNEAQ. CDR3 sequence: CASSLRPNYEQYF. DNA for the CDR3: TGTGCCAGCAGCTTGCGACCGAACTACGAGCAGTACTTC.

The V gene is TRBV30, the J gene TRBJ1-5; TRBD1 is a possible D gene (6 bases). The germline gives CDR1 GTSNPN, CDR2 SVGIG (reference sequence). The V gene lost 0 bases and the J gene lost 6 bases, with 15 bases spanning the gap. The CDR3 has 15 amino acids. In DNA form, the CDR3 reads TGTGCCTGGAGTGTCGGGGGCGCGGTAACTCAGCCCCAGCATTTT. Amino acids: CAWSVGGAVTQPQHF. The full variable domain, in which reference TRBV30 and TRBJ1-5 provide the parts outside the CDR3, is SQTIHQWPATLVQPVGSPLSLECTVEGTSNPNLYWYRQAAGRGLQLLFYSVGIGQISSEVPQNLSASRPQDRQFILSSKKLLLSDSGFYLCAWSVGGAVTQPQHFGDGTRLSIL.